Shown below are 10 T cell receptor beta chains from a single sample sequenced in a study of tumor-infiltrating lymphocytes in primary liver carcinoma. The source material, 20-30 mg of unsorted bulk tissue, was used to co-extract RNA and DNA. Total RNA amounting to 450 to 550 ng was the source from which TCR beta cDNA was made with a constant-region primer. TCR beta libraries came from three nested multiplex PCR rounds using slightly modified ARM-PCR. Two initial PCR rounds of approximately 10 cycles each paired TRBV1-TRBV30 forward primers with a C-beta reverse primer. TCRdb re-called the multiplex PCR reads through MiXCR, storing one row per CDR3 protein. The profile covers approximately 79,000 distinct CDR3 sequences, with more than 60% appearing a single time and around a quarter taken by the ten largest. The specimen sequenced was liver tumor tissue from sampling region 4. The subset: tumor region T4, right-lateral pole. These receptors were collected from a man aged 35 to 55 with primary liver carcinoma and hepatitis B virus infection.

This clonotype was found once. A much larger clone lies a single base off, so this may be a read error. In this CDR3 the conserved last residue, phenylalanine or tryptophan, is missing, so a read error is likely. The chain carries TRBV28 and TRBJ1-2; D unresolved. CDR1 is MDHEN, CDR2 SYDVKM, per germline. This CDR3 has 14 amino acids. Trimming took 2 bases from V and 3 from J, leaving 10 bases between them. This chain's CDR3 is CASSLRVRDYGYTS. The CDR3 nucleotides are TGTGCCAGCAGTTTAAGGGTCCGGGACTATGGCTACACCTCC.

This clonotype has a handful of counts. A much larger clone lies one base from this, so it may be a read error. The chain carries TRBV28 and TRBJ2-5; 11 bases map to TRBD1. The germline V gene has CDR1 MDHEN and CDR2 SYDVKM. This CDR3 comprises 15 residues. V was clipped by 5 bases and J by 5 bases; unmatched bases: 7. The CDR3 region has the DNA TGTGCCAGCAGTCTGGACAGGGGGCACAGTGAGACCCAGTACTTC. Protein: CASSLDRGHSETQYF.

Concerning this clonotype: It is likely a read error, because the conserved phenylalanine at the end of the CDR3 is missing. This chain connects TRBV28 to TRBJ2-5; 11 bases align to TRBD2. CDR1 and CDR2 from the germline V gene are MDHEN and SYDVKM. The CDR3 contains 16 residues. As DNA, the CDR3 is TGTTCCAGCACAGACGATAGCGGGAGGGCCAGGGAGACCCAGTACTCC. Translating it yields CSSTDDSGRARETQYS.

Of note for this clonotype: Because it lacks the conserved phenylalanine or tryptophan at the end, this CDR3 is likely a read error. This sequence joins TRBV11-2 and TRBJ2-7; 10 bases map to TRBD2. The J segment lost 6 bases and the V segment lost 2 bases, leaving 16 bases of the junction unmatched. CDR3 length: 18 residues. Germline V lookup: CDR1 SGHAT, CDR2 FQNNGV. CDR3 nucleotides: TGTGCCAGCAGCTTATCCGTTGGACCAGCGGGAGGGGGGTGCGAGCAGTACATC. It codes for CASSLSVGPAGGGCEQYI.

With regard to this clonotype: This clone may be a read error of a much larger clone one base away. This chain joins TRBV21-1 and TRBJ2-4. TRBV21-1 is labeled a pseudogene. The length of the CDR3 is 14 residues. The CDR3 is CASSKLGLKNIRYF. The DNA of the CDR3 is TGTGCCAGCAGCAAATTAGGGTTAAAAAACATTCGGTACTTC.

This clonotype was seen once. As the CDR3 is not closed by the conserved phenylalanine or tryptophan, this likely results from a read error. The chain combines TRBV5-4 with TRBJ2-2; a weak D match, TRBD2 (6 bases). Germline-derived CDR1 and CDR2 are SGHNT and YYREEE (reference sequence). The CDR3 spans 15 residues. The CDR3, as DNA: TGTTCCAGCAGCCCTTTTAGCGGAGGCACCCGGGAACTGTTTTCT. Encoded protein: CSSSPFSGGTRELFS.

This clonotype appeared a single time. The conserved phenylalanine or tryptophan normally closing the CDR3 is absent here, so this likely arose from a read error. The rearrangement links TRBV20-1 to TRBJ1-5, with TRBD1 matching 7 bases. The germline V gene has CDR1 DFQATT and CDR2 SNEGSKA (reference sequence). V gave up 5 bases and J gave up 5 bases; unmatched junction bases: 6. This CDR3 region has 13 residues. CDR3 nucleotide sequence: TGCAGTGCTTTAGGACAGGACGATCAGCCCCAGCATCTT. This codes for CSALGQDDQPQHL.

Of note for this clonotype: One end of the junction does not line up with germline, which may come from a read error. V usage is TRBV11-2 and J usage is TRBJ2-3; no reliable D call. Germline CDR1 reads SGHAT; CDR2 reads FQNNGV. The CDR3 is 15 amino acids. The CDR3 loop is CANSLGVPGTDTQSF. The DNA for the CDR3 is TGTGCCAACAGCTTAGGAGTCCCGGGCACGGATACGCAGTCTTTT.

With respect to this clonotype: This may come from a read error, since a much larger clone is one base off. The chain combines TRBV2 with TRBJ2-3, with D tentatively TRBD2 (5 bases). The CDR3 is 12 residues long. Germline loops: CDR1 SNHLY, CDR2 FYNNEI. This CDR3 reads CGSTGVGDTQYF. CDR3 bases: TGTGGCAGCACCGGGGTAGGGGATACGCAGTATTTT.

The chain recombines TRBV6-5 with TRBJ2-1, with D perhaps matching TRBD2 (5 bases). With 5 bases removed from V and 6 bases from J, the gap between germline ends came to 11 bases. CDR3 size: 13 residues. Germline V lookup: CDR1 MNHEY, CDR2 SVGAGI. The CDR3 bases are TGTGCCAGCAGTAGCCGGGGTGTCAATGAGCAGTTCTTC. It yields the protein CASSSRGVNEQFF.